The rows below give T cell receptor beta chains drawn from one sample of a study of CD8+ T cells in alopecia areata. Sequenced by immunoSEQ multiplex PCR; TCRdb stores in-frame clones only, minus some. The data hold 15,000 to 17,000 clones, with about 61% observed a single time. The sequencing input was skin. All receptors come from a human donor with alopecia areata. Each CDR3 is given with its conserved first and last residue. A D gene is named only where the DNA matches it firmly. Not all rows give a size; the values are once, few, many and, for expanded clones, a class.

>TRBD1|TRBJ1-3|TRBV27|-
CASSRRGRANTIYF
TGTGCCAGCAGTCGCAGGGGGCGGGCAAACACCATATATTTT
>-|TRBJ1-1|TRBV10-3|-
CATLDGGAENTEAFF
TGTGCCACCCTGGATGGCGGGGCAGAGAACACTGAAGCTTTCTTT
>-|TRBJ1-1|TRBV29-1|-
CSVDPGPGVNTEAFF
TGCAGCGTTGACCCAGGGCCAGGGGTCAACACTGAAGCTTTCTTT
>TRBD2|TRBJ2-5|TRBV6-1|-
CASSDLGLASGRETQYF
TGTGCCAGCAGTGACTTAGGACTAGCAAGCGGGAGAGAGACCCAGTACTTC
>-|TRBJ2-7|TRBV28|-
CASSFNSWEDLKREQYF
TGTGCCAGCAGTTTTAATTCTTGGGAGGACCTTAAGCGCGAGCAGTACTTC
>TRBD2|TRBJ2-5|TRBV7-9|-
CASSLERGKETQYF
TGTGCCAGCAGCTTAGAGCGGGGTAAAGAGACCCAGTACTTC
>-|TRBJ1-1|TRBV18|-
CASSPPSSGGEAFF
TGTGCCAGCTCACCACCTAGTTCGGGGGGTGAAGCTTTCTTT
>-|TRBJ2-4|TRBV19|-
CASRRQALREAKNIQYF
TGTGCCAGTAGGCGACAGGCCCTACGTGAAGCCAAAAACATTCAGTACTTC
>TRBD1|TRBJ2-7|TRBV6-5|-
CASSGRGKYEQYF
TGTGCCAGCAGTGGCAGGGGGAAGTACGAGCAGTACTTC
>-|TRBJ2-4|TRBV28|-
CASRTGPGQLAKNIQYF
TGTGCCAGCAGAACAGGCCCAGGGCAACTAGCCAAAAACATTCAGTACTTC
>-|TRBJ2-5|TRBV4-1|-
CASSQDLSRWETQYF
TGCGCCAGCAGCCAAGATCTTAGCAGGTGGGAGACCCAGTACTTC
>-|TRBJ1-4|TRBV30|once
CAWSFNNEKLFF
TGTGCCTGGAGTTTCAATAATGAAAAACTGTTTTTT
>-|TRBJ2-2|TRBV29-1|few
CSVAKGRYTGELFF
TGCAGCGTCGCCAAAGGGAGGTACACCGGGGAGCTGTTTTTT
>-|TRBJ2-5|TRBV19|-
CASSIRDLGGGPTQYF
TGTGCCAGTAGCATACGGGATCTTGGTGGAGGGCCGACCCAGTACTTC